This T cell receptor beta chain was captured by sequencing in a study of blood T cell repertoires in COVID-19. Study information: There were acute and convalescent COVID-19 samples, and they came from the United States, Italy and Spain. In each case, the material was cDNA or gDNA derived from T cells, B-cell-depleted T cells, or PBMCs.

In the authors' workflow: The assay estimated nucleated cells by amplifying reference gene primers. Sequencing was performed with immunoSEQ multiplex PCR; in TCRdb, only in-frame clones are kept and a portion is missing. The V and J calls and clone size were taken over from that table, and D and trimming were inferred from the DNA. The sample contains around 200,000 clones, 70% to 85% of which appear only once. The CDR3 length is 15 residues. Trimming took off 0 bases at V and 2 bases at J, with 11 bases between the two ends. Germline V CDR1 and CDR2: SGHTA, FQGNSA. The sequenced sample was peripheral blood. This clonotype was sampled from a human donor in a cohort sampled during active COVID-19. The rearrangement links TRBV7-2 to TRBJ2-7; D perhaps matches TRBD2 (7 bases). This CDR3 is CASSLAGGPAYEQYF. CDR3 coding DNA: TGTGCCAGCAGCTTAGCGGGGGGGCCCGCCTACGAGCAGTACTTC.